This T cell receptor beta chain was documented in a study of shared clonotypes between healthy human individuals. Sequencing used immunoSEQ multiplex PCR; TCRdb keeps in-frame clones, though not all of them. The sample contains approximately 500,000 clones, 60% to 85% of which appear only once. In germline, CDR1 is SGHDN, CDR2 FVKESK. CDR3 length: 13 amino acids. V was pared by 5 bases and J by 8 bases, with 6 bases of the junction left unmatched. The chain uses TRBV14 and TRBJ2-4; 7 bases line up with TRBD1. Source material: PBMCs. The receptor's source is a middle-aged woman in good health. Some clones in this sample may be carry-over from other donors' samples. CDR3 in amino acids: CASSDRVLDIQYF. The CDR3 DNA is TGTGCCAGCAGCGACAGGGTTTTGGACATTCAGTACTTC.